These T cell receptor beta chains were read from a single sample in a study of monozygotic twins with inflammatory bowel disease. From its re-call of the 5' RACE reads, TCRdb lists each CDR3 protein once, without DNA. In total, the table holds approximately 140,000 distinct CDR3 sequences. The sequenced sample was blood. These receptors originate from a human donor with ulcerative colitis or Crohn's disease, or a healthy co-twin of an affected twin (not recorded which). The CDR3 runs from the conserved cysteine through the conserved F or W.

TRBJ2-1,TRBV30,CAWSVTGFYNEQFF
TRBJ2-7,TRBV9,CASSVATQRGLSYEQYF
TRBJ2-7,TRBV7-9,CASSLPGGVHYEQYF
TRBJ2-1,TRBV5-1,CASRPSTGASYNEQFF
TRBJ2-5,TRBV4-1,CASSWTSGGIGLETQYF
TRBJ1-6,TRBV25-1,CASSEPRTGGFSPLHF
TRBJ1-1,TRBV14,CASSLRDRGVFGAFF
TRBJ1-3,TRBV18,CASSPRAIDRDSSGNTIYF
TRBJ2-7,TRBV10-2,CASSGGGTYEQYF
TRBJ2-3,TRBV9,CASTVEGAGLWADTQYF